The sequence of this TCR beta chain was determined in a study of cytomegalovirus exposure and HLA in healthy donors. TCRdb's copy holds only in-frame clones and misses some; the assay was immunoSEQ multiplex PCR. The profile shows some 98,000 clones, approximately 90% of them singletons. The CDR3 sequence is 16 residues long. Between the trimmed V and J ends, which lost 4 bases and 2 bases, there was a span of 17 bases. Germline V lookup: CDR1 SGHDN, CDR2 FVKESK. The J gene is TRBJ1-2, the V gene TRBV14, with D unclear. The sample comprised PBMCs. This TCR was sampled from a woman aged 25-40 years in good health and CMV-seronegative. Here the CDR3 reads CASSPILQWQNYGYTF. The CDR3, as DNA: TGTGCCAGCAGCCCAATCCTTCAATGGCAGAACTATGGCTACACCTTC.